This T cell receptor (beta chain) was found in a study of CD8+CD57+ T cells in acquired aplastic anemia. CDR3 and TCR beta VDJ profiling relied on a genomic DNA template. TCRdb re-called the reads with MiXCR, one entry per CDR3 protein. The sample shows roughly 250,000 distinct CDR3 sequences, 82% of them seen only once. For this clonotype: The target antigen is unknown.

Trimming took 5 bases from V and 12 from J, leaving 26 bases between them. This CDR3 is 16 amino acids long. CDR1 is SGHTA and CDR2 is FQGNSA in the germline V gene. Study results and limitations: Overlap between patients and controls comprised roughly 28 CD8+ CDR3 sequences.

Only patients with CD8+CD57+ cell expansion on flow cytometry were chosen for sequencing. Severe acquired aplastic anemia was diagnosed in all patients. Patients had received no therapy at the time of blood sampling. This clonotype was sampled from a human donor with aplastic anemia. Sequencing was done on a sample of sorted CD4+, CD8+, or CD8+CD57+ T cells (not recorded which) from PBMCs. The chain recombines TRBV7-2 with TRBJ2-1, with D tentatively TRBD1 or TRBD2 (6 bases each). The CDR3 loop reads CASSLGGGIGEDAQFF. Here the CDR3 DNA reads TGTGCCAGCAGCCTGGGGGGCGGAATTGGTGAGGATGCGCAGTTCTTC. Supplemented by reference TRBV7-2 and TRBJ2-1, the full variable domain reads GAGVSQSPSNKVTEKGKDVELRCDPISGHTALYWYRQSLGQGLEFLIYFQGNSAPDKSGLPSDRFSAERTGGSVSTLTIQRTQQEDSAVYLCASSLGGGIGEDAQFFGPGTRLTVL.